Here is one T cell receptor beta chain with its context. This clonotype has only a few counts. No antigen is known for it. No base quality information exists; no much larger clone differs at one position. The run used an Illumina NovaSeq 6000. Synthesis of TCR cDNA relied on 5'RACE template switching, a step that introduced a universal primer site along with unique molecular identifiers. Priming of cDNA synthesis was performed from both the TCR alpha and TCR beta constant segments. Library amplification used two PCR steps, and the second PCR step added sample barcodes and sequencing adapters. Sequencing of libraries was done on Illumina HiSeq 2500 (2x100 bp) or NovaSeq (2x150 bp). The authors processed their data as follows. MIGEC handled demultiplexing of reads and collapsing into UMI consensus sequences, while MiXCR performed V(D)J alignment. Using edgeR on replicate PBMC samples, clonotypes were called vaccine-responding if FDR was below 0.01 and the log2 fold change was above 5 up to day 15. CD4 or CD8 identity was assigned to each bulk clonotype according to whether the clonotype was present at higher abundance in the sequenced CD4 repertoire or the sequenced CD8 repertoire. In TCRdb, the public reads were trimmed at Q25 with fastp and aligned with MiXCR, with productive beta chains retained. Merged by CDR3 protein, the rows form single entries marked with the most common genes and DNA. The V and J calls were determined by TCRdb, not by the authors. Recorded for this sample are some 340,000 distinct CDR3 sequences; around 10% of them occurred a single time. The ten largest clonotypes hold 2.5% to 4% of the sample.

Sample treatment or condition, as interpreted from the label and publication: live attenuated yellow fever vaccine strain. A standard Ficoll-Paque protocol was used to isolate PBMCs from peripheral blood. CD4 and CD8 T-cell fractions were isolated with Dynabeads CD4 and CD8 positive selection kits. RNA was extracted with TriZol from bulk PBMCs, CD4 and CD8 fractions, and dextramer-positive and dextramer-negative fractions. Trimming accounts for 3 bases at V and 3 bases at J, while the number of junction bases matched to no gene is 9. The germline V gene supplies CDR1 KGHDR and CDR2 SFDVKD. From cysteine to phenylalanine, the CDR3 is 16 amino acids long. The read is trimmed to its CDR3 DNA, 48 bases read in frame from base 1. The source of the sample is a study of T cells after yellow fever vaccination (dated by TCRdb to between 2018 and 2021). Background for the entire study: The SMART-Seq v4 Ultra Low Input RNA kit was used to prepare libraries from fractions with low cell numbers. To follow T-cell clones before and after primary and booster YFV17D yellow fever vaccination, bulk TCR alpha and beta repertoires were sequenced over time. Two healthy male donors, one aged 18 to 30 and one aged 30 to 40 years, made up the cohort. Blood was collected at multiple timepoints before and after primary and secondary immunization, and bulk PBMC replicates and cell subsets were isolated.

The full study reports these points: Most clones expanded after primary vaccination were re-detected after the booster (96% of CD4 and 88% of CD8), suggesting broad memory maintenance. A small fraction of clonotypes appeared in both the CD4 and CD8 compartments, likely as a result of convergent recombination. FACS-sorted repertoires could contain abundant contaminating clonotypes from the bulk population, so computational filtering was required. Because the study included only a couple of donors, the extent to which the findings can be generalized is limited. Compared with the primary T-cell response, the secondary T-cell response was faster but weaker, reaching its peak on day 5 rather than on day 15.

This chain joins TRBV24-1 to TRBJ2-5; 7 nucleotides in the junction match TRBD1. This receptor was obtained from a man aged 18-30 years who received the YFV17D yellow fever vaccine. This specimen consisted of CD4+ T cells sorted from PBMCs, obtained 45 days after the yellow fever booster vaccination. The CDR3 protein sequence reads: CATSDPTGDREETQYF. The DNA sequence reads TGTGCCACCAGTGATCCTACAGGGGATAGGGAAGAGACCCAGTACTTC.